These T cell receptor beta chains were read from a single sample in a study of CD8 T cells in ankylosing spondylitis. Via MiXCR, TCRdb re-called the 5' RACE reads, giving one row per CDR3 protein. The sample comprises over 200,000 distinct CDR3 sequences, 10% of which are singletons, and 21% rests with the top ten. Sequencing input: blood, either unsorted or a sorted T cell fraction (not recorded which). These receptors were obtained from a male donor with ankylosing spondylitis or in good health (not recorded which). Each CDR3 is given with its conserved first and last residue. The D gene is left open where the match is weak. Clone size, where shown, is once, few, many, or a class for clones that have expanded.

D: NA; V: TRBV29-1; size: NA; J: TRBJ1-1; DNA: TGCAGCGTTGAAGGGGCAGGGAGGACTGAAGCTTTCTTT; CDR3: CSVEGAGRTEAFF
D: NA; V: TRBV11-2; size: many; J: TRBJ2-3; DNA: TGTGCCAGCAGCTTAGAGAGATCAGATACGCAGTATTTT; CDR3: CASSLERSDTQYF
D: NA; V: TRBV3-1; size: many; J: TRBJ1-2; DNA: TGTGCCAGCGCCGGGGGGTCCTTATCCTTCTATGGCTACACCTTC; CDR3: CASAGGSLSFYGYTF
D: NA; V: TRBV27; size: many; J: TRBJ2-1; DNA: TGTGCCAGCAGTTTTGGAGGACCCAATGAGCAGTTCTTC; CDR3: CASSFGGPNEQFF
D: NA; V: TRBV3-1; size: NA; J: TRBJ1-5; DNA: TGTGCCAGCAGCCACACAGGGCGCTATCAGCCCCAGCATTTT; CDR3: CASSHTGRYQPQHF
D: NA; V: TRBV12-3/TRBV12-4; size: NA; J: TRBJ1-1; DNA: TGTGCCAGCAGTAACGAGGGGTTGAGCACTGAAGCTTTCTTT; CDR3: CASSNEGLSTEAFF
D: TRBD1; V: TRBV5-8; size: NA; J: TRBJ2-7; DNA: TGTGCCAGCAGCTTGTGGTGGACAGGGGGGGACTCCTACGAGCAGTACTTC; CDR3: CASSLWWTGGDSYEQYF
D: TRBD1; V: TRBV7-9; size: many; J: TRBJ1-5; DNA: TGTGCCAGCAGCTTAGTTTCAGGGGGCGGGAATCAGCCCCAGCATTTT; CDR3: CASSLVSGGGNQPQHF
D: TRBD2; V: TRBV4-2; size: NA; J: TRBJ2-1; DNA: TGTGCCAGCAGCCAAGTCAGCCCCCGTACTCCTAGCGGGGCGCCAAGCTCCTACAATGAGCAGTTCTTC; CDR3: CASSQVSPRTPSGAPSSYNEQFF
D: NA; V: TRBV12-2; size: NA; J: TRBJ2-3; DNA: TGTGCAAGTCGCTTGCCTAGGGGCACAGATACGCAGTATTTT; CDR3: CASRLPRGTDTQYF
D: TRBD1; V: TRBV20-1; size: NA; J: TRBJ2-7; DNA: TGCAGTGCTAGAGTGGGGACAGCCGTCTACGAGCAGTACTTC; CDR3: CSARVGTAVYEQYF
D: TRBD2; V: TRBV5-1; size: many; J: TRBJ2-1; DNA: TGCGCCAGCAGCTCCGGACAAGGCGGGGGGCTTTACAATGAGCAGTTCTTC; CDR3: CASSSGQGGGLYNEQFF
D: NA; V: TRBV5-5; size: many; J: TRBJ2-4; DNA: TGTGCCAGCAGCTTGGGGGCCCGCGAGGAGTACTTC; CDR3: CASSLGAREEYF
D: NA; V: TRBV7-9; size: many; J: TRBJ1-1; DNA: TGTGCCACCGACGGGACCCCTTTTTTTCAGACTGAAGCTTTCTTT; CDR3: CATDGTPFFQTEAFF
D: NA; V: TRBV7-3; size: NA; J: TRBJ1-2; DNA: TGTGCCAGCAGCTTAGGCCTCAACTATGGCTACACCTTC; CDR3: CASSLGLNYGYTF
D: TRBD2; V: TRBV7-2; size: NA; J: TRBJ2-2; DNA: TGTGCCAGCAGCGTGGGACTAGCGGGAGACGGGGAGCTGTTTTTT; CDR3: CASSVGLAGDGELFF
D: NA; V: TRBV5-5; size: few; J: TRBJ1-2; DNA: TGTGCCAGCAGACGAACGGGGGACGGTATTGGCTACACCTTC; CDR3: CASRRTGDGIGYTF
D: NA; V: TRBV7-2; size: many; J: TRBJ1-4; DNA: TGTGCCAGCAGCCTGGGGGGGGGCCGAGAAAAACTGTTTTTT; CDR3: CASSLGGGREKLFF
D: NA; V: TRBV11-2; size: NA; J: TRBJ2-5; DNA: TGTGCCAGCAGCTTAGAAGGCCGGGCCCAGTTGGAGACCCAGTACTTC; CDR3: CASSLEGRAQLETQYF
D: NA; V: TRBV7-3; size: many; J: TRBJ2-2; DNA: TGTGCCAGCAGCGACCGGACAGCGAACACCGGGGAGCTGTTTTTT; CDR3: CASSDRTANTGELFF
D: NA; V: TRBV10-3; size: few; J: TRBJ1-1; DNA: TGTGCCATCAGTGGAGGTGAGGGTTCAACTGAAGCTTTCTTT; CDR3: CAISGGEGSTEAFF
D: NA; V: TRBV12-3/TRBV12-4; size: many; J: TRBJ2-2; DNA: TGTGCCAGCCGCTGGGGGACCGGGGAGCTGTTTTTT; CDR3: CASRWGTGELFF
D: TRBD1; V: TRBV5-1; size: few; J: TRBJ1-2; DNA: TGCGCCAGCAGCCGATTGGGACAGTGGGAAGATGGCTACACCTTC; CDR3: CASSRLGQWEDGYTF
D: NA; V: TRBV15; size: few; J: TRBJ2-2; DNA: TGTGCCACCAGCAGAGGAGCCACCGGGGAGCTGTTTTTT; CDR3: CATSRGATGELFF
D: TRBD2; V: TRBV5-1; size: NA; J: TRBJ2-2; DNA: TGCGCCAGCAGCTTGGGGACTAGCGGGGTCCGAGCCGGGGAGCTGTTTTTT; CDR3: CASSLGTSGVRAGELFF
D: NA; V: TRBV7-3; size: NA; J: TRBJ2-1; DNA: TGTGCCAGCAGCTTAGTATCTAACAGGTGGTCTGACAATGAGCAGTTCTTC; CDR3: CASSLVSNRWSDNEQFF
D: NA; V: TRBV18; size: NA; J: TRBJ1-5; DNA: TGTGCCAGCTCACCATCCCAGGGAAGCAATCAGCCCCAGCATTTT; CDR3: CASSPSQGSNQPQHF
D: NA; V: TRBV15; size: many; J: TRBJ2-7; DNA: TGTGCCACCAGCAGAGACAGGTCACTCACCTACGAGCAGTACTTC; CDR3: CATSRDRSLTYEQYF
D: TRBD1; V: TRBV20-1; size: many; J: TRBJ1-4; DNA: TGCAGTGCTAGCCTGCAGGGGGTGTCAAGTGGCGAAAAACTGTTTTTT; CDR3: CSASLQGVSSGEKLFF
D: TRBD2; V: TRBV12-3/TRBV12-4; size: many; J: TRBJ2-3; DNA: TGTGCCAGCAGTTTAAATAGCGGGGGGACAGATACGCAGTATTTT; CDR3: CASSLNSGGTDTQYF
D: NA; V: TRBV20-1; size: NA; J: TRBJ1-3; DNA: TGCAGTGCTTATCCCTCAGGGAGCTCTGGAAACACCATATATTTT; CDR3: CSAYPSGSSGNTIYF
D: TRBD1; V: TRBV20-1; size: many; J: TRBJ2-1; DNA: TGCAGTGCTAATCCGGGACAGGGACACAATGAGCAGTTCTTC; CDR3: CSANPGQGHNEQFF
D: NA; V: TRBV7-8; size: many; J: TRBJ2-5; DNA: TGTGCCAGCAGCTTAGGGGCAGTACCTCAAGAGACCCAGTACTTC; CDR3: CASSLGAVPQETQYF
D: NA; V: TRBV15; size: many; J: TRBJ1-5; DNA: TGTGCCACCAGCACCATCCAGGCCCGGGGCCGAGTTAATCAGCCCCAGCATTTT; CDR3: CATSTIQARGRVNQPQHF
D: TRBD2; V: TRBV5-4; size: NA; J: TRBJ2-3; DNA: TGTGCCAGCAGCTTGGCCGCGGGGGGGCCTAGCCCAGATACGCAGTATTTT; CDR3: CASSLAAGGPSPDTQYF
D: TRBD1; V: TRBV28; size: few; J: TRBJ2-2; DNA: TGTGCCAGCAGTTTACCCGGGACAGAGGCCGGGGAGCTGTTTTTT; CDR3: CASSLPGTEAGELFF
D: NA; V: TRBV5-6; size: many; J: TRBJ1-2; DNA: TGTGCCAGCAGCCCGACTGAACTGAAACCTAACTATGGCTACACCTTC; CDR3: CASSPTELKPNYGYTF
D: NA; V: TRBV5-6; size: many; J: TRBJ2-2; DNA: TGTGCCAGCAGCTTGGATGTCCGCACTCTGGGCACCGGGGAGCTGTTTTTT; CDR3: CASSLDVRTLGTGELFF
D: NA; V: TRBV18; size: NA; J: TRBJ2-5; DNA: TGTGCCAGCTCACCCGAGAGGGTCAGGGAGACCCAGTACTTC; CDR3: CASSPERVRETQYF
D: TRBD1; V: TRBV6-4; size: NA; J: TRBJ1-5; DNA: TGTGCCAGCAGCCCGGGACAGGGGACAGCTCAAAAGCTTAGCAATCAGCCCCAGCATTTT; CDR3: CASSPGQGTAQKLSNQPQHF
D: TRBD1; V: TRBV29-1; size: many; J: TRBJ1-1; DNA: TGCAGCGGGGGACAGGGAGCGACTGAAGCTTTCTTT; CDR3: CSGGQGATEAFF
D: NA; V: TRBV29-1; size: many; J: TRBJ2-5; DNA: TGCAGCGTTGAAGAGGGACTGGGGACCCAGTACTTC; CDR3: CSVEEGLGTQYF
D: TRBD1; V: TRBV12-3/TRBV12-4; size: many; J: TRBJ1-6; DNA: TGTGCCAGCAGCCTAGGACAGGGTTACTCACCCCTCCACTTT; CDR3: CASSLGQGYSPLHF
D: TRBD2; V: TRBV12-3/TRBV12-4; size: few; J: TRBJ2-3; DNA: TGTGCCAGCAGTAGGACTAGCGGGGGGGCTAGCACAGATACGCAGTATTTT; CDR3: CASSRTSGGASTDTQYF
D: NA; V: TRBV5-1; size: few; J: TRBJ1-3; DNA: TGCGCCAGCAGCTTGGCTCAGGAGCCCCTTTCTGGAAACACCATATATTTT; CDR3: CASSLAQEPLSGNTIYF
D: NA; V: TRBV5-1; size: many; J: TRBJ2-7; DNA: TGCGCCAGCAGCCCGGGGGACTTCTACGAGCAGTACTTC; CDR3: CASSPGDFYEQYF
D: TRBD2; V: TRBV28; size: many; J: TRBJ2-7; DNA: TGTGCCAGCAGTCTCCCTTGGCGGGGGGGGTACGAGCAGTACTTC; CDR3: CASSLPWRGGYEQYF
D: NA; V: TRBV20-1; size: many; J: TRBJ2-5; DNA: TGCAGTGCTAGCCCGGTTCCAGAGACCCAGTACTTC; CDR3: CSASPVPETQYF
D: TRBD2; V: TRBV12-3/TRBV12-4; size: few; J: TRBJ2-1; DNA: TGTGCCAGCAGTTCACCGGGGGGAGGGATCAATGAGCAGTTCTTC; CDR3: CASSSPGGGINEQFF
D: TRBD2; V: TRBV7-3; size: few; J: TRBJ2-1; DNA: TGTGCCAGCAGCTTGGACCCGGGACTAGCGGGTAATGAGCAGTTCTTC; CDR3: CASSLDPGLAGNEQFF
D: NA; V: TRBV5-1; size: NA; J: TRBJ1-1; DNA: TGCGCCAGCAGCTTGGTCCGGGACAACACTGAAGCTTTCTTT; CDR3: CASSLVRDNTEAFF
D: NA; V: TRBV5-1; size: many; J: TRBJ1-2; DNA: TGCGCCAGCAGCTTGCCCAGCTATGGCTACACCTTC; CDR3: CASSLPSYGYTF
D: TRBD2; V: TRBV27; size: few; J: TRBJ2-7; DNA: TGTGCCAGCAGTTTTGAGCGGGGAAGTGGTGAGCAGTACTTC; CDR3: CASSFERGSGEQYF
D: NA; V: TRBV5-1; size: NA; J: TRBJ2-7; DNA: TGCGCCAGCAGCTCCCCTAGTGTGGCTCTGTACTTC; CDR3: CASSSPSVALYF
D: NA; V: TRBV5-5; size: few; J: TRBJ2-2; DNA: TGTGCCAGCAGCTCATGGACGGACCTCACCGGGGAGCTGTTTTTT; CDR3: CASSSWTDLTGELFF
D: NA; V: TRBV5-1; size: many; J: TRBJ1-1; DNA: TGCGCCAGCAGCTTCCGGGAGCAGGCTGAAGCTTTCTTT; CDR3: CASSFREQAEAFF
D: NA; V: TRBV20-1; size: NA; J: TRBJ1-1; DNA: TGCAGTGCTGGACAGAAAAAATGGGAGACTGAAGCTTTCTTT; CDR3: CSAGQKKWETEAFF
D: TRBD2; V: TRBV7-9; size: many; J: TRBJ2-1; DNA: TGTGCCAGCAGCCCCGGCCAGGGACTAGCTGACAACAATGAGCAGTTCTTC; CDR3: CASSPGQGLADNNEQFF
D: NA; V: TRBV9; size: many; J: TRBJ2-3; DNA: TGTGCCAGCAGCGTAGCTCGGCGGGACAGCACAGATACGCAGTATTTT; CDR3: CASSVARRDSTDTQYF
D: NA; V: TRBV3-1; size: few; J: TRBJ1-1; DNA: TGTGCCAGCAGGACCGACAGCGGCACTGAAGCTTTCTTT; CDR3: CASRTDSGTEAFF